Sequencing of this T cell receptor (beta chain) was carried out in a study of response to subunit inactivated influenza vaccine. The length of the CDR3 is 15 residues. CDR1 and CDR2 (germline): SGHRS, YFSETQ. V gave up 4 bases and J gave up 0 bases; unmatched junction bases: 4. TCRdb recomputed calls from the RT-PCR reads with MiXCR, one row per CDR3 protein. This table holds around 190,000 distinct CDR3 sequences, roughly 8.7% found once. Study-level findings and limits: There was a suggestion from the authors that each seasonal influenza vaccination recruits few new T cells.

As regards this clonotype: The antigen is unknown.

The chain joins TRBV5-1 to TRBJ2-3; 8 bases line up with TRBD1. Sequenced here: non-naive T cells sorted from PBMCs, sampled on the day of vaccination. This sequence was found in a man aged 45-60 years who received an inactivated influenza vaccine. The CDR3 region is CASSRGTGSTDTQYF. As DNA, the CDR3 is TGCGCCAGCAGCCGTGGGACAGGCAGCACAGATACGCAGTATTTT.